A single sample gave rise to the 3 T cell receptor beta chains below, sequenced in a study of shared clonotypes between healthy human individuals. Naive CD8 cells lacked CD45RO, underwent positive selection for CCR7 and left out terminally differentiated effector memory CD45RA+ cells. The data were produced by immunoSEQ multiplex PCR, yet TCRdb's version contains in-frame clones alone and is incomplete. The sample records fewer than 1 million clones, just over 95% being singletons. Input material: naive CD8+ T cells sorted from blood. These receptor sequences come from a young man in good health.

The chain is built from TRBV10-2 and TRBJ1-2, with a tentative D call TRBD1 (6 bases). Germline assignment: CDR1 WSHSY and CDR2 SAAADI. The CDR3 has 14 residues. V dropped 6 bases and J dropped 2 bases, with 13 bases sitting between them. The CDR3 protein is CASRAAGDNYGYTF. DNA for the CDR3: TGCGCCAGCAGAGCCGCAGGGGACAACTATGGCTACACCTTC.

This rearrangement joins TRBV16 to TRBJ1-5; 8 positions agree with TRBD1. V lost 0 bases to trimming and J lost 0 bases; unmatched junction nucleotides: 4. The CDR3 loop spans 17 amino acids. Germline V gene sequence: CDR1 KGHSY, CDR2 FQNENV. The chain's CDR3 is CASSQSGQEYSNQPQHF. The CDR3 coding sequence is TGTGCCAGCAGCCAATCGGGACAGGAATATAGCAATCAGCCCCAGCATTTT.

V is TRBV10-3 and J is TRBJ2-7; no reliable D call. Germline V gene sequence: CDR1 ENHRY, CDR2 SYGVKD. The CDR3 covers 13 residues. With 10 bases removed from V and 5 bases from J, the gap between germline ends came to 18 bases. The CDR3 DNA sequence: TGTGCCACCCTGTCAACCGGGCCGGACGAGCAGTACTTC. This translates into CATLSTGPDEQYF.